The next 27 T cell receptor beta chains were all read from a single sample in a study of T cells in Graves' hyperthyroidism and ophthalmopathy. Template material for amplifying TCR beta CDR3 regions consisted of RNA transcripts. The primer set for the first-round RT-PCR of the TCR CDR3 was HTBI. A single record per CDR3 protein comes from TCRdb applying MiXCR to the multiplex PCR reads. The profile shows 700,000 or so distinct CDR3 sequences, about 16% of them singletons. Sequencing input: blood. The receptors originated from a young man with Graves' hyperthyroidism.

The sample holds a few counts of this clonotype. This chain links TRBV5-1 with TRBJ2-5; D remains ambiguous. Germline CDR1 SGHRS, CDR2 YFSETQ. The CDR3 extends over 13 amino acids. The V end lost 4 bases, the J end lost 2 bases, and 9 bases lay between the germline ends. CDR3 nucleotide sequence: TGCGCCAGCAGCCGACAAAAGCAAGAGACCCAGTACTTC. It is translated as CASSRQKQETQYF.

This clonotype was seen at least ten times. The rearrangement joins TRBV12-3 or TRBV12-4 to TRBJ2-3, with 12 bases fitting TRBD1. Trimming took 8 bases from V and 6 from J; bases not matched to a gene: 15. CDR3 length: 17 residues. CDR3 amino acids: CASQSSGTGGRTDTQYF. The CDR3 bases are TGTGCCAGCCAATCGTCCGGGACAGGGGGCCGGACGGATACGCAGTATTTT.

This clonotype is a singleton in its sample. V gene TRBV9 combines with J gene TRBJ2-1, with D uncertain. Trimming took off 0 bases at V and 4 bases at J, with 14 bases between the two ends. From germline, CDR1 is SGDLS and CDR2 YYNGEE. This CDR3 region has 16 residues. The CDR3 sequence is CASSVGSSTLYNEQFF. The CDR3, as DNA: TGTGCCAGCAGCGTAGGCTCGAGTACTCTTTACAATGAGCAGTTCTTC. The whole variable domain, remainder taken from reference TRBV9 and TRBJ2-1, is DSGVTQTPKHLITATGQRVTLRCSPRSGDLSVYWYQQSLDQGLQFLIQYYNGEERAKGNILERFSAQQFPDLHSELNLSSLELGDSALYFCASSVGSSTLYNEQFFGPGTRLTVL.

This clonotype was seen a handful of times. The chain couples TRBV28 to TRBJ1-5; D may be TRBD1 (6 bases). V was pared by 6 bases and J by 0 bases, with 12 bases between. This CDR3 spans 15 amino acids. Germline CDR1 MDHEN, CDR2 SYDVKM. This CDR3 is CASRTTGYSNQPQHF. CDR3 DNA: TGTGCCAGCAGAACAACAGGGTATAGCAATCAGCCCCAGCATTTT.

This clonotype was observed many times. The V and J genes are TRBV20-1 and TRBJ2-5; D is possibly TRBD1 (6 bases). V lost 0 bases and J lost 3, with 11 bases in between. The CDR3 totals 14 residues. Germline CDR1 DFQATT, CDR2 SNEGSKA (reference sequence). CDR3 region: CSARDLGGEETQYF. DNA of the CDR3: TGCAGTGCTAGAGATCTAGGGGGAGAAGAGACCCAGTACTTC.

This clonotype was seen at least ten times. This chain joins TRBV2 and TRBJ2-1, with a tentative D call TRBD2 (5 bases). The CDR3 runs to 11 residues. Trimming took 5 bases from V and 8 from J, leaving 7 bases between them. CDR1 is SNHLY and CDR2 is FYNNEI in the germline V gene. This chain's CDR3 is CASSPSYEQFF. CDR3 nucleotides: TGTGCCAGCAGTCCTAGCTATGAGCAGTTCTTC.

This clonotype showed up many times. CDR3 DNA: TGCAGTGCTAGACCGACTAGCGGGAGGATCGACAATGAGCAGTTCTTC. Encoded protein: CSARPTSGRIDNEQFF. This sequence joins TRBV20-1 and TRBJ2-1; 13 nucleotides line up with TRBD2. Germline V gives CDR1 DFQATT, CDR2 SNEGSKA (reference sequence). The CDR3 contains 16 residues. Unmatched junction bases numbered 6, after V lost 2 bases and J lost 5 bases.

The rearrangement uses TRBV13 and TRBJ1-4, with 9 nucleotides matching TRBD1. The CDR3 consists of 14 residues. Looked up from germline, CDR1 is PRHDT and CDR2 is FYEKMQ (reference sequence). V gave up 4 bases and J gave up 6 bases; unmatched junction bases: 3. This chain's CDR3 is CASSSGQGYEKLFF. The CDR3 nucleotides are TGTGCCAGCAGCTCGGGACAGGGATATGAAAAACTGTTTTTT.

The chain is built from TRBV20-1 and TRBJ2-7; 7 nucleotides match TRBD2. CDR1 is DFQATT and CDR2 is SNEGSKA in the germline V gene (reference sequence). The junction had 7 bases not matched to a gene; V was cut back by 0 bases and J by 2 bases. This CDR3 region has 15 residues. The CDR3, as DNA: TGCAGTGCTAGAGATCTAGCGGAGAGGGCCTACGAGCAGTACTTC. Translated, it gives CSARDLAERAYEQYF.

The chain uses TRBV11-2 and TRBJ1-2; D is uncertain. Germline values: CDR1 SGHAT, CDR2 FQNNGV. V shed 5 bases and J shed 0 bases, with 25 bases lying between them. The CDR3 is made up of 19 amino acids. For the CDR3, the DNA is TGTGCCAGCAGCACTCACCAGGCGCACCAGATAAAGACTAACTATGGCTACACCTTC. As protein: CASSTHQAHQIKTNYGYTF.

V is TRBV20-1 and J is TRBJ2-1, with 12 bases matching TRBD2. The germline V gene encodes CDR1 DFQATT and CDR2 SNEGSKA (reference sequence). With V trimmed by 3 bases and J by 7 bases, 7 bases remained unmatched. The length of the CDR3 is 15 residues. DNA of the CDR3: TGCAGTGCTAGTCAGCTAGCGGGAGGGCCTAATGAGCAGTTCTTC. It encodes CSASQLAGGPNEQFF.

This clonotype has at least ten counts. This chain uses TRBV6-1 with TRBJ1-1; D gene ambiguous. In germline, CDR1 is MNHNS, CDR2 SASEGT. The CDR3 is made up of 14 amino acids. Trimming took 6 bases from V and 0 from J, leaving 11 bases between them. The CDR3 DNA reads as TGTGCCAGCAGACGGACGGCGATGAACACTGAAGCTTTCTTT. Encoded protein: CASRRTAMNTEAFF.

This clonotype was seen more than once but under ten times. J is TRBJ2-7 and V is TRBV6-2 or TRBV6-3; D not certain. V was clipped by 6 bases and J by 0 bases, with 9 bases between them. The CDR3 has 13 residues. The germline gives CDR1 MNHEY, CDR2 SVGEGT. DNA for the CDR3: TGTGCCAGCAGAGCCGGGCGCTCCTACGAGCAGTACTTC. It translates to CASRAGRSYEQYF.

This chain joins TRBV5-8 and TRBJ2-7, with a possible D match to TRBD1 (9 bases). V dropped 4 bases and J dropped 4 bases, with 33 bases sitting between them. Germline loops: CDR1 SGHTS, CDR2 YDEGEE. CDR3 length equals 20 residues. The chain's CDR3 is CASSTAGTGRGRLAIYEQYF. CDR3 DNA sequence: TGTGCCAGCAGCACCGCCGGGACAGGGAGAGGGAGACTAGCGATATACGAGCAGTACTTC.

This clonotype was detected many times. The chain joins TRBV7-9 to TRBJ2-2; 10 bases are a match to TRBD2. V shed 4 bases, J shed 2 bases, and the junction held 7 bases outside the gene matches. Per germline, CDR1 SEHNR and CDR2 FQNEAQ (reference sequence). This CDR3 region has 17 residues. DNA of the CDR3: TGTGCCAGCAGCTCGTCCCGGACTAGCGGTAACACCGGGGAGCTGTTTTTT. Translation: CASSSSRTSGNTGELFF.

The chain uses TRBV7-8 and TRBJ2-7, with D possibly TRBD2 on 7 matching bases. The CDR3 covers 14 residues. In germline, CDR1 is SGHVS, CDR2 FQNEAQ. V dropped 3 bases and J dropped 5 bases, with 14 bases sitting between them. The CDR3 sequence is CASSLGGGGNEQYF. CDR3 bases: TGTGCCAGCAGCTTGGGGGGGGGCGGCAACGAGCAGTACTTC.

The chain has TRBV27 and TRBJ2-5; TRBD1 or TRBD2 may be the D gene (5 bases each). V was trimmed by 4 bases and J by 5 bases, leaving 14 bases between them. Germline loops: CDR1 MNHEY, CDR2 SMNVEV (reference sequence). The CDR3 extends over 14 amino acids. CDR3 loop: CASSSTAGGETQYF. CDR3 DNA: TGTGCCAGCAGTTCGACAGCCGGCGGGGAGACCCAGTACTTC.

This clonotype was detected ten times or more. The J gene is TRBJ2-7, the V gene TRBV7-2, with TRBD2 matching 8 bases. The V gene end was trimmed by 7 bases and the J gene end by 4 bases; junction bases not matched to a gene: 12. Germline loops: CDR1 SGHTA, CDR2 FQGNSA. The CDR3 totals 15 residues. The CDR3 DNA reads as TGTGCCAGCACCCCAGGACTAGCTCTCACTTACGAGCAGTACTTC. Residues: CASTPGLALTYEQYF. Variable domain in full (rest from reference TRBV7-2 and TRBJ2-7): GAGVSQSPSNKVTEKGKDVELRCDPISGHTALYWYRQSLGQGLEFLIYFQGNSAPDKSGLPSDRFSAERTGGSVSTLTIQRTQQEDSAVYLCASTPGLALTYEQYFGPGTRLTVT.

This clonotype was counted only a few times. The rearrangement joins TRBV15 to TRBJ2-7; 7 nucleotides align to TRBD2. Germline CDR1 reads LNHNV; CDR2 reads YYDKDF (reference sequence). Trimming cost V 3 bases and J 2 bases; bases outside gene matches: 4. The CDR3 is 14 residues long. The CDR3 here is CATSRGGGPYEQYF. For the CDR3, the DNA is TGTGCCACCAGCAGGGGGGGGGGACCCTACGAGCAGTACTTC.

This clonotype was seen at least ten times. The chain recombines TRBV12-3 or TRBV12-4 with TRBJ1-5; TRBD1 matches 7 bases. Germline trimming cut 6 bases from V and 7 bases from J; bases unmatched to any gene: 6. CDR3 size: 13 residues. The CDR3 loop is CASRSTGYQPQHF. In DNA form, the CDR3 reads TGTGCCAGCAGGTCGACAGGGTACCAGCCCCAGCATTTT.

The table lists this clonotype with many counts. The J gene is TRBJ1-3, the V gene TRBV30, with D unclear. Per the germline V gene, CDR1 is GTSNPN and CDR2 is SVGIG (reference sequence). V was cut by 6 bases and J by 0 bases, with 12 bases left in between. The CDR3 spans 14 residues. As DNA, the CDR3 is TGTGCCTGCCCAGGACGTCGCTCTGGAAACACCATATATTTT. This codes for CACPGRRSGNTIYF.

This clonotype has ten or more counts. The rearrangement uses TRBV12-3 or TRBV12-4 and TRBJ1-5; a weak D match, TRBD1 (5 bases). Deletions cut 7 bases from V and 5 bases from J, with 12 bases between. The CDR3 spans 13 residues. The CDR3 loop reads CASTWEGHQPQHF. Written as DNA, the CDR3 is TGTGCCAGCACATGGGAGGGGCATCAGCCCCAGCATTTT.

This clonotype was observed at least ten times. Sequence at one end of the junction differs from germline and may be a read error. The chain links TRBV2 to TRBJ1-3; TRBD1 is a possible D gene (5 bases). Per the germline V gene, CDR1 is SNHLY and CDR2 is FYNNEI. This CDR3 is built from 14 residues. CDR3 sequence (DNA): TGTGCCAGCAGTGAGGGACTCTCTGAAAACACCATATATTTT. The encoded protein is CASSEGLSENTIYF. Combining the CDR3 with reference TRBV2 and TRBJ1-3 gives the whole variable domain EPEVTQTPSHQVTQMGQEVILRCVPISNHLYFYWYRQILGQKVEFLVSFYNNEISEKSEIFDDQFSVERPDGSNFTLKIRSTKLEDSAMYFCASSEGLSENTIYFGEGSWLTVV.

The chain recombines TRBV11-2 with TRBJ2-3; D gene uncertain. The length of the CDR3 is 15 residues. CDR1 and CDR2 (germline): SGHAT, FQNNGV. Trimming removed 1 base from V and 0 bases from J, with 8 bases in between. The CDR3 region is CASSLVTSSTDTQYF. The CDR3 region has the DNA TGTGCCAGCAGCTTAGTCACATCTAGCACAGATACGCAGTATTTT.

Many counts were recorded for this clonotype. V usage is TRBV2 and J usage is TRBJ2-7; 9 nucleotides match TRBD1. V was pared by 5 bases and J by 2 bases, with 10 bases of the junction left unmatched. The CDR3 length is 16 residues. Germline CDR1 reads SNHLY; CDR2 reads FYNNEI. CDR3 DNA: TGTGCCAGCAGTTCAGACCGGGACAGGGAGACCTACGAGCAGTACTTC. This codes for CASSSDRDRETYEQYF. The full variable domain, rest sourced from reference TRBV2 and TRBJ2-7, is EPEVTQTPSHQVTQMGQEVILRCVPISNHLYFYWYRQILGQKVEFLVSFYNNEISEKSEIFDDQFSVERPDGSNFTLKIRSTKLEDSAMYFCASSSDRDRETYEQYFGPGTRLTVT.

This clonotype has a count of ten or more. The chain links TRBV2 to TRBJ1-2, with a tentative D call TRBD1 (5 bases). Between the trimmed V and J ends, which lost 5 bases and 3 bases, there was a span of 7 bases. In germline, CDR1 is SNHLY, CDR2 FYNNEI. The CDR3 length is 12 residues. The CDR3 reads CASSQTDYGYTF. The CDR3 bases are TGTGCCAGCAGTCAGACAGACTATGGCTACACCTTC.

In its sample, this clonotype was seen a few times. This rearrangement joins TRBV4-3 to TRBJ2-3; 7 bases are shared with TRBD2. Looked up from germline, CDR1 is LGHNA and CDR2 is YSLEER. The V and J ends lost 4 bases and 5 bases, in that order; junction bases with no gene match: 6. The CDR3 runs 14 residues. The DNA of the CDR3 is TGCGCCAGCAGCCGAGCGGGGAGGGGAGATACGCAGTATTTT. Encoded protein: CASSRAGRGDTQYF.